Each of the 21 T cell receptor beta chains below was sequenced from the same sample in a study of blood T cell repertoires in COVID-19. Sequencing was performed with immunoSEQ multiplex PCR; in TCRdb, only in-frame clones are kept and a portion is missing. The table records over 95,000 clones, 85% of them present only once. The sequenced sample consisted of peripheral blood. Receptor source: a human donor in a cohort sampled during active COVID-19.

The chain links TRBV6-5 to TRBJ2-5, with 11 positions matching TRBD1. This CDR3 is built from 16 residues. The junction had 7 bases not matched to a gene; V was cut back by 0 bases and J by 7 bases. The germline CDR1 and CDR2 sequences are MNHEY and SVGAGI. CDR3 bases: TGTGCCAGCAGTTACTCCCGGACAGGGGGCGCAGGGACCCAGTACTTC. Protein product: CASSYSRTGGAGTQYF.

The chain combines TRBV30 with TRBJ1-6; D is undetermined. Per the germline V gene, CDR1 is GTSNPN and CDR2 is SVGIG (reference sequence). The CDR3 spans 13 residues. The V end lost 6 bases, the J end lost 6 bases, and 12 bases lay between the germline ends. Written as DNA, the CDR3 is TGTGCCTGTTCGGAACGGGGTAATTCACCCCTCCACTTT. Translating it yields CACSERGNSPLHF.

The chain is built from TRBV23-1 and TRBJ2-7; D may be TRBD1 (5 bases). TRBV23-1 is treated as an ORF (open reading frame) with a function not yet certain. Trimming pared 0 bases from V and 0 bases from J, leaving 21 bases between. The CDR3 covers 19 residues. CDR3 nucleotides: TGCGCCAGCAGTCAATCGGCTAGGGTAGAACAGGTTGACTCCTACGAGCAGTACTTC. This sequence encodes CASSQSARVEQVDSYEQYF.

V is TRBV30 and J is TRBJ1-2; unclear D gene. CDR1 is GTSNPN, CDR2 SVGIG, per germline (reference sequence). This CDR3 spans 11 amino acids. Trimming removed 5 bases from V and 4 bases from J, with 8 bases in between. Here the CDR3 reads CAWERGYGYTF. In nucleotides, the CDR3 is TGTGCCTGGGAACGGGGCTATGGCTACACCTTC.

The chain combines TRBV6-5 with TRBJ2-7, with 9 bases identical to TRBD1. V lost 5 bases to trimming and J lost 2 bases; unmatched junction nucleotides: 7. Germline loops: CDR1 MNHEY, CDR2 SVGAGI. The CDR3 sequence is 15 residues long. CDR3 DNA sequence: TGTGCCAGCAGTCCAACAGGGGGCCCCCCCTACGAGCAGTACTTC. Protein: CASSPTGGPPYEQYF.

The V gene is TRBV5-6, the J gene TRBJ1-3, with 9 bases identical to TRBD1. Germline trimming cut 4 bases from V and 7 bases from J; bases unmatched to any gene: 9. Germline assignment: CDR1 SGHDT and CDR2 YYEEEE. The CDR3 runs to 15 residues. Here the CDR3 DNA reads TGTGCCAGCAGCCAACCGGACAGGGGAGCCAACACCATATATTTT. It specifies CASSQPDRGANTIYF. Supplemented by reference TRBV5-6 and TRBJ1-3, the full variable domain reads DAGVTQSPTHLIKTRGQQVTLRCSPKSGHDTVSWYQQALGQGPQFIFQYYEEEERQRGNFPDRFSGHQFPNYSSELNVNALLLGDSALYLCASSQPDRGANTIYFGEGSWLTVV.

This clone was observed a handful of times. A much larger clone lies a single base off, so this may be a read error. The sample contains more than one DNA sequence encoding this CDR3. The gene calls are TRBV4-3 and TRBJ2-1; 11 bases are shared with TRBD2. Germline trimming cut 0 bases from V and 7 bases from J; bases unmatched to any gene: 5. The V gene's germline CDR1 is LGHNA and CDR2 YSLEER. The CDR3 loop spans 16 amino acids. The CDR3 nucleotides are TGCGCCAGCAGCCAAGATAGCGGGGGGGCCGGGAATGAGCAGTTCTTC. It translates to CASSQDSGGAGNEQFF.

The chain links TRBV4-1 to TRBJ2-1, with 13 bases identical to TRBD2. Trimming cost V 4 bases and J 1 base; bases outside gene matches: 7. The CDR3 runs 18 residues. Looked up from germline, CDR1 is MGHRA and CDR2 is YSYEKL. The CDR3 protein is CASSPGLAGAVSYNEQFF. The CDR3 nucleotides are TGCGCCAGCAGCCCCGGACTAGCGGGGGCAGTGTCCTACAATGAGCAGTTCTTC.

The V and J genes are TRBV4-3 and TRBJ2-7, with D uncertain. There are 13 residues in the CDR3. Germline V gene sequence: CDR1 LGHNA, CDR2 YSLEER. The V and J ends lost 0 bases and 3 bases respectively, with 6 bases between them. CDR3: CASSQEAYYEQYF. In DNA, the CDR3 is TGCGCCAGCAGCCAAGAGGCATACTACGAGCAGTACTTC.

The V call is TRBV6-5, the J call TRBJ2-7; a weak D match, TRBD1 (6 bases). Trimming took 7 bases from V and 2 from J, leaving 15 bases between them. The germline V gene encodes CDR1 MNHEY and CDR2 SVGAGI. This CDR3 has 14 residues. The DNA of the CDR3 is TGTGCCAGCACCCCCGACAGGTTTCCCTACGAGCAGTACTTC. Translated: CASTPDRFPYEQYF.

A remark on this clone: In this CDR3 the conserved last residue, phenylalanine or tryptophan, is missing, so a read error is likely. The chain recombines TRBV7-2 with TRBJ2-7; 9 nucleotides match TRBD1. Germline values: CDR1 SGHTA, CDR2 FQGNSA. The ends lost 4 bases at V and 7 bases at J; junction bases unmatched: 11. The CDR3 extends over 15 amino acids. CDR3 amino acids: CASSSWTGVPQEQYL. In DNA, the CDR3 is TGTGCCAGCAGCTCCTGGACAGGGGTCCCTCAAGAGCAGTACCTC.

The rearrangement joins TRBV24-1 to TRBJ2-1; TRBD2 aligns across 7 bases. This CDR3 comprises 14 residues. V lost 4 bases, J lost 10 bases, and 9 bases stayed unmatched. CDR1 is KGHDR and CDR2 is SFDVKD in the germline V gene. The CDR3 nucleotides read TGTGCCACCAGTGACGTGATTTGGGGGGGGGAGCAGTTCTTC. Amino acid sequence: CATSDVIWGGEQFF.

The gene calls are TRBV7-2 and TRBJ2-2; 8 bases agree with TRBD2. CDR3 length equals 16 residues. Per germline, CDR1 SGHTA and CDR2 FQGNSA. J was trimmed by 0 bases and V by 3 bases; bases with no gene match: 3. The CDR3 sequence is CASSFQRGSNTGELFF. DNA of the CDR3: TGTGCCAGCAGCTTCCAGCGGGGGTCGAACACCGGGGAGCTGTTTTTT.

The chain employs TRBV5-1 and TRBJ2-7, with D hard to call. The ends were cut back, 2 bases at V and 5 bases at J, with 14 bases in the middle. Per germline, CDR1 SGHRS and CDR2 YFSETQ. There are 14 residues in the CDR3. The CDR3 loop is CASSFLISTDEQYF. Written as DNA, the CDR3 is TGCGCCAGCAGCTTTTTAATTAGCACCGACGAGCAGTACTTC.

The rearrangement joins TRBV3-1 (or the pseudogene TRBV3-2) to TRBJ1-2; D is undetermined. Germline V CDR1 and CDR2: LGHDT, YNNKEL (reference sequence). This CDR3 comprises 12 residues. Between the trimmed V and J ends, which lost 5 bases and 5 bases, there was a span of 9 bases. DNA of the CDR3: TGTGCCAGCAGCGTCGGAGGGTATGGCTACACCTTC. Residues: CASSVGGYGYTF.

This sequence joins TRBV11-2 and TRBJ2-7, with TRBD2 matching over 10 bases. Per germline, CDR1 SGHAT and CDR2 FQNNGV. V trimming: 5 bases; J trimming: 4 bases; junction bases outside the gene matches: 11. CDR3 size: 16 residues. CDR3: CASSLHSSGGRYEQYF. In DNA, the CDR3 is TGTGCCAGCAGCCTCCACTCTAGCGGGGGCAGATACGAGCAGTACTTC.

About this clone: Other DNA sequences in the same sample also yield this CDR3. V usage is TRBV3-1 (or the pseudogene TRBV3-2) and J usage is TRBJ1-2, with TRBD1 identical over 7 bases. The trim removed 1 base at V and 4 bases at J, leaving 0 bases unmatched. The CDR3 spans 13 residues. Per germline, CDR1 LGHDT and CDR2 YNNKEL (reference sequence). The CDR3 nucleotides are TGTGCCAGCAGCCAAGGACAGGGCTATGGCTACACCTTC. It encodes CASSQGQGYGYTF.

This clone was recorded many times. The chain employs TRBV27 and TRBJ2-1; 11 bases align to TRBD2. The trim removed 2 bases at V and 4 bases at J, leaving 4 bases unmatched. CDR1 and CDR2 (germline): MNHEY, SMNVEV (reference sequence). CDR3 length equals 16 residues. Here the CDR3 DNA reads TGTGCCAGCAGTTTAGCCGGGACTAGCGGATACAATGAGCAGTTCTTC. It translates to CASSLAGTSGYNEQFF.

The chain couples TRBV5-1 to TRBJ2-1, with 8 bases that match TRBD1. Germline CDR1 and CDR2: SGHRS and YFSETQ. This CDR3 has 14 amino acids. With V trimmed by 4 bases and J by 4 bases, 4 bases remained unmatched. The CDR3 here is CASSLTGDYNEQFF. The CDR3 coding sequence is TGCGCCAGCAGCCTGACAGGGGATTACAATGAGCAGTTCTTC.

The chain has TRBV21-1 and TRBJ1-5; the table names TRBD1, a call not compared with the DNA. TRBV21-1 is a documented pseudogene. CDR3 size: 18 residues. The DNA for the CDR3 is TGTGCCAGCAGCACGGAATTACGGTTTGGACAGGACAATCAGCCCCAGCATTTT. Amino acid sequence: CASSTELRFGQDNQPQHF.

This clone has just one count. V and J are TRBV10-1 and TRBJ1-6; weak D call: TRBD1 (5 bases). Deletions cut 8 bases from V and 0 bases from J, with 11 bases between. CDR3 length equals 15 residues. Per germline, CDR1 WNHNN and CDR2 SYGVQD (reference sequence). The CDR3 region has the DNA TGCGCCAGCGACAGTTCGAGCTCCTATAATTCACCCCTCCACTTT. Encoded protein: CASDSSSSYNSPLHF.